This T cell receptor beta chain was profiled in a study of CD8 T cells in ankylosing spondylitis. The length of the CDR3 is 17 residues. The V and J ends lost 6 bases and 4 bases, in that order; junction bases with no gene match: 13. From germline, CDR1 is DFQATT and CDR2 SNEGSKA (reference sequence). Quantitative 5'-RACE with molecular barcodes produced the TCR beta libraries. TCRdb re-derived calls from the 5' RACE reads in MiXCR, one entry per CDR3 protein. This sample has about 540,000 distinct CDR3 sequences; about an eighth occur once, and the top ten carry about 6.5%. In this sample, this clonotype turned up a few times. Antigen: not known. The study's findings and limits: The study identified a TCR beta motif of roughly eight highly homologous variants that appeared characteristic of ankylosing spondylitis blood. According to the report, clones linked to the disease were significantly enriched in matched synovial fluid samples taken from ankylosing spondylitis patients.

Sequencing used blood, either unsorted or a sorted T cell fraction (not recorded which). This receptor was obtained from a male donor with ankylosing spondylitis. This chain connects TRBV20-1 to TRBJ2-7; 15 positions match TRBD2. The CDR3 reads CSAEGLAGGAVVYEQYF. CDR3 nucleotide sequence: TGCAGTGCCGAGGGACTAGCGGGAGGAGCGGTGGTTTACGAGCAGTACTTC.